This T cell receptor beta chain was recorded in a study of blood T cell repertoires in COVID-19. Study at large: Acute-phase and convalescent COVID-19 samples originated in the United States, Italy and Spain.

This clone was recorded once. Those enrolled, adults aged roughly 18 to 90 years, came from about two dozen US areas. Cohorts were assigned according to the clinical history that participants reported. Germline lookup yields CDR1 SGHAT and CDR2 FQNNGV. The CDR3 has 11 amino acids. V lost 5 bases, J lost 8 bases, and 7 bases lay in between. Per the authors' pipeline: Amplifying reference gene primers gave estimates of nucleated cell counts. The data were produced by immunoSEQ multiplex PCR, yet TCRdb's version contains in-frame clones alone and is incomplete. D and trimming come from the DNA, and the V and J calls and clone size come from that table. This table holds roughly 220,000 clones, about nine tenths found once.

The sequence was collected from a woman aged 40 to 50 with acute COVID-19. J is TRBJ1-5 and V is TRBV11-2; unclear D gene. Input material: PBMCs or T cells enriched from blood (not recorded which). The CDR3 sequence is CASSQSEPQHF. Here the CDR3 DNA reads TGTGCCAGCAGCCAATCAGAGCCCCAGCATTTT.